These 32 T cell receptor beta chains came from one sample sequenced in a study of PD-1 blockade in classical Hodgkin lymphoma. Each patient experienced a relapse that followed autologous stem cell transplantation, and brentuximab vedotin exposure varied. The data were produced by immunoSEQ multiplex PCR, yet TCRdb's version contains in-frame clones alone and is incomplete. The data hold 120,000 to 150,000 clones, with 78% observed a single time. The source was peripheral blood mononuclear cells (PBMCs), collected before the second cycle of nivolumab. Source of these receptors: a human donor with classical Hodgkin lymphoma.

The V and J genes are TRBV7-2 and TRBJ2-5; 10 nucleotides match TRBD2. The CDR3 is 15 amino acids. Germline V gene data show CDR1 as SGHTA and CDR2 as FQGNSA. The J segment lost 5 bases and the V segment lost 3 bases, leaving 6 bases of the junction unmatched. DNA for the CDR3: TGTGCCAGCAGCTTCCGCCTAGCGGGAGTGGAGACCCAGTACTTC. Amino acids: CASSFRLAGVETQYF.

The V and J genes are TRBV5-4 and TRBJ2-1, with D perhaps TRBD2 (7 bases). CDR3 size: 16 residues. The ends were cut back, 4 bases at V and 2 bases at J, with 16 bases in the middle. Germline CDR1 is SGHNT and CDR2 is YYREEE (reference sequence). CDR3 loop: CASSPRGGVAYNEQFF. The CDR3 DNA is TGTGCCAGCAGCCCGAGGGGGGGGGTAGCCTACAATGAGCAGTTCTTC.

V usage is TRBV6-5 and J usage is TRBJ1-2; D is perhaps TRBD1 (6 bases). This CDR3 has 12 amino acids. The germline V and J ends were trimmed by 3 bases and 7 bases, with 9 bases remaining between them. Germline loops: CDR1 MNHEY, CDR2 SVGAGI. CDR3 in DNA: TGTGCCAGCAGTTATTCAGGGGCTGGCTACACCTTC. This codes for CASSYSGAGYTF.

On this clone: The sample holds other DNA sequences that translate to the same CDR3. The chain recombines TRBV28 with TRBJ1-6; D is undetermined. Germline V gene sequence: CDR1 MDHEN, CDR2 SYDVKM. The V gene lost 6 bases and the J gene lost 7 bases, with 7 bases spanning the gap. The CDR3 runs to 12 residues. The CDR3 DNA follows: TGTGCCAGCAGCTTACCCAATTCACCCCTCCACTTT. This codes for CASSLPNSPLHF. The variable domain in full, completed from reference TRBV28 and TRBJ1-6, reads DVKVTQSSRYLVKRTGEKVFLECVQDMDHENMFWYRQDPGLGLRLIYFSYDVKMKEKGDIPEGYSVSREKKERFSLILESASTNQTSMYLCASSLPNSPLHFGNGTRLTVT.

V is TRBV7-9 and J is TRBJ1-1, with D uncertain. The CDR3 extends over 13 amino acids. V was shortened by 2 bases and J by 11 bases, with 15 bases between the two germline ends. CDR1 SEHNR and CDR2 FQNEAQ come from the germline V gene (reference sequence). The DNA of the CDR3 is TGTGCCAGCAGCTTATACAACTCCCCGGAGGCTTTCTTT. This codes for CASSLYNSPEAFF. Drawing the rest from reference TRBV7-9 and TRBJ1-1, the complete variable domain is DTGVSQNPRHKITKRGQNVTFRCDPISEHNRLYWYRQTLGQGPEFLTYFQNEAQLEKSRLLSDRFSAERPKGSFSTLEIQRTEQGDSAMYLCASSLYNSPEAFFGQGTRLTVV.

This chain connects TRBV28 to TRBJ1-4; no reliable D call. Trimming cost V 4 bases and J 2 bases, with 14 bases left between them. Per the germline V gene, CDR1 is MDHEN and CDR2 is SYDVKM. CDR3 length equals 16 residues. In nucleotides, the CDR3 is TGTGCCAGCAGTTCTTCTGAGGGTAGGACTAATGAAAAACTGTTTTTT. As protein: CASSSSEGRTNEKLFF.

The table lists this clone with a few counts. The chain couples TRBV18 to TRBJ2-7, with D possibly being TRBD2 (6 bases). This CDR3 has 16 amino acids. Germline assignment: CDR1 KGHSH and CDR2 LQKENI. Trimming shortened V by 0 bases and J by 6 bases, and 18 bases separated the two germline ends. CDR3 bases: TGTGCCAGCTCACCACCGGGCGCGGGACTTGCGGCCGAGCAGTACTTC. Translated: CASSPPGAGLAAEQYF. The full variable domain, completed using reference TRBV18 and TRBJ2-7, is NAGVMQNPRHLVRRRGQEARLRCSPMKGHSHVYWYRQLPEEGLKFMVYLQKENIIDESGMPKERFSAEFPKEGPSILRIQQVVRGDSAAYFCASSPPGAGLAAEQYFGPGTRLTVT.

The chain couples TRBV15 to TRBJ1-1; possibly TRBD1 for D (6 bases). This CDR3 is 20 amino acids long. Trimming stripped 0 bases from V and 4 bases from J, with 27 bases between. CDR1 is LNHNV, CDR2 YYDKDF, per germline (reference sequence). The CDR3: CATSRDGTFGWGGMTTEAFF. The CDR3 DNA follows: TGTGCCACCAGCAGAGATGGGACATTCGGGTGGGGAGGCATGACCACTGAAGCTTTCTTT.

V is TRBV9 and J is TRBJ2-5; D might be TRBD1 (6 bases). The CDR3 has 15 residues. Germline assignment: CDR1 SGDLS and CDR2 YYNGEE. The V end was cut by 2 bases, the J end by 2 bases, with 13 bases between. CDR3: CASSVWSGVQETQYF. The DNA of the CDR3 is TGTGCCAGCAGCGTGTGGTCAGGGGTGCAAGAGACCCAGTACTTC.

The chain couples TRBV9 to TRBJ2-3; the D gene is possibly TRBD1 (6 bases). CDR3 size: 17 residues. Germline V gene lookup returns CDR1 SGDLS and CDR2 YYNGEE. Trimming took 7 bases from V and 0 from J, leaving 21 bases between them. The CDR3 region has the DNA TGTGCCAGCGGGACGCACAGGGAACTTATTAGCACAGATACGCAGTATTTT. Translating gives CASGTHRELISTDTQYF.

CDR3 DNA: TGTGCCAGCAGTGATCTCTCCCCCCACGAGCAGTACTTC. Amino acids: CASSDLSPHEQYF. The V gene is TRBV2, the J gene TRBJ2-7; D uncertain. CDR1 is SNHLY and CDR2 is FYNNEI in the germline V gene. The CDR3 contains 13 residues. V was trimmed by 3 bases and J by 5 bases, leaving 11 bases between them.

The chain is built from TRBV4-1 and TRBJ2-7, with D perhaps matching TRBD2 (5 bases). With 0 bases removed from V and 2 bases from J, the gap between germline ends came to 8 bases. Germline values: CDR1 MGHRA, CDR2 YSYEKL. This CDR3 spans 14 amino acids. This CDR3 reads CASSQEARAYEQYF. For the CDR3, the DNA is TGCGCCAGCAGCCAAGAAGCGAGGGCCTACGAGCAGTACTTC.

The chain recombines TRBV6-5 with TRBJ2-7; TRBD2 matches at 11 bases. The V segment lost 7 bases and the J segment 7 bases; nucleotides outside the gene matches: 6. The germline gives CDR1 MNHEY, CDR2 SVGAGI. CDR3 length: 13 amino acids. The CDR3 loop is CASNPWTSGEQYF. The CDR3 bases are TGTGCCAGCAACCCGTGGACTAGCGGGGAGCAGTACTTC.

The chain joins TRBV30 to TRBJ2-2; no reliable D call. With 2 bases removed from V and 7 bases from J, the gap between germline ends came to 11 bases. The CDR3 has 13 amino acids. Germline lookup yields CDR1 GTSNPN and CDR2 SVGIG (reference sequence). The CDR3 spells CAWSPLTHGELFF. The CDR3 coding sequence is TGTGCCTGGAGTCCCCTAACCCACGGGGAGCTGTTTTTT.

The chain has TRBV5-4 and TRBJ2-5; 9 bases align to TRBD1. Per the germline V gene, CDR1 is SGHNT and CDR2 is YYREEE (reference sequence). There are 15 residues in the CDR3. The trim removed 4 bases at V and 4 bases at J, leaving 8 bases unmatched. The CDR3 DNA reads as TGTGCCAGCAGCACCCAGACAGGGGGGCGAGAGACCCAGTACTTC. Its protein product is CASSTQTGGRETQYF.

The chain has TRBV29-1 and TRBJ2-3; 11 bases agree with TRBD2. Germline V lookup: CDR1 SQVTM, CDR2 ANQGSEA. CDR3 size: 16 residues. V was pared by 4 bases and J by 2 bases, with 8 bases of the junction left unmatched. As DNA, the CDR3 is TGCAGCGTTGGGTGGTTAGCGGGGGGGTACACAGATACGCAGTATTTT. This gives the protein CSVGWLAGGYTDTQYF.

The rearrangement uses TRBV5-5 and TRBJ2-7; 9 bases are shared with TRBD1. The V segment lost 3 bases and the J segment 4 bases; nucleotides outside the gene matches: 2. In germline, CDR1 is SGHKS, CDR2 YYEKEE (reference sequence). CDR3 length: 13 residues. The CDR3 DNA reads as TGTGCCAGCAGCTACGGGACAGGGTACGAGCAGTACTTC. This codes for CASSYGTGYEQYF.

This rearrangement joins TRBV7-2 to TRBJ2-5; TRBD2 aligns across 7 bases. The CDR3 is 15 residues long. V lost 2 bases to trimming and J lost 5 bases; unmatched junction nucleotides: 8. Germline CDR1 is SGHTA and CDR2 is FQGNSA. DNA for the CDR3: TGTGCCAGCAGCTTATTTGCGGGAGTGTTGGAGACCCAGTACTTC. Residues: CASSLFAGVLETQYF.

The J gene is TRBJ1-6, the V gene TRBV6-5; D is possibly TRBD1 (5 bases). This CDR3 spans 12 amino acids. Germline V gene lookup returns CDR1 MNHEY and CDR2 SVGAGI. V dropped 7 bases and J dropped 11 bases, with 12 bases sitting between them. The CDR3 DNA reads TGTGCCAGCAAGACCAGGGTGACACCCCTCCACTTT. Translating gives CASKTRVTPLHF.

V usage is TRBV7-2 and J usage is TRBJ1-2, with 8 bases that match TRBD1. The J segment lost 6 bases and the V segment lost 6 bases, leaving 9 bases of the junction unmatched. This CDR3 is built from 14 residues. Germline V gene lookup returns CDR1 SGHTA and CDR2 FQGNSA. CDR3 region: CASRRTGRVNGYTF. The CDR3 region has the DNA TGTGCCAGCAGACGGACAGGGAGGGTTAATGGCTACACCTTC.

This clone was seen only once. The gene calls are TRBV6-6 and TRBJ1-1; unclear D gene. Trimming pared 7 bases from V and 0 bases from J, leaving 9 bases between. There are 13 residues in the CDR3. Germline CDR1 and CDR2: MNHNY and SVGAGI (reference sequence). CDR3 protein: CASNKGMNTEAFF. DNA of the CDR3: TGTGCCAGCAACAAAGGGATGAACACTGAAGCTTTCTTT.

The CDR3 DNA is TGTGCCAGCAGCAATTGGGGACAGGTGACCTATGGCTACACCTTC. Its translation: CASSNWGQVTYGYTF. The chain joins TRBV21-1 to TRBJ1-2; the D call of TRBD1 is as the table states it, not checked on the DNA. TRBV21-1 is given as a pseudogene. The CDR3 loop spans 15 amino acids.

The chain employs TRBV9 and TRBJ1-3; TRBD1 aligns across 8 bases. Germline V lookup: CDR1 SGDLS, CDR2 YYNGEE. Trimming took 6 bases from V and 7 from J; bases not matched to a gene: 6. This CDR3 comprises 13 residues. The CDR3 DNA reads TGTGCCAGCACCGGACAGGGCTCGAACACCATATATTTT. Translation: CASTGQGSNTIYF.

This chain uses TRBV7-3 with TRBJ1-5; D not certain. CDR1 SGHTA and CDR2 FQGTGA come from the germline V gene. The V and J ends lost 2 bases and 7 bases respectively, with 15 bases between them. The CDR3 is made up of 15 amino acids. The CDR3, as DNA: TGTGCCAGCAGCTTAGGGAGGCGAAGGGTGCAGCCCCAGCATTTT. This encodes CASSLGRRRVQPQHF.

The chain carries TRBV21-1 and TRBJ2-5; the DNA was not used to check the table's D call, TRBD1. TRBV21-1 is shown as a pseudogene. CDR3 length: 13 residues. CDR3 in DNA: TGTGCCAGCAGCCAATGGACAGAAGAGACCCAGTACTTC. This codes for CASSQWTEETQYF.

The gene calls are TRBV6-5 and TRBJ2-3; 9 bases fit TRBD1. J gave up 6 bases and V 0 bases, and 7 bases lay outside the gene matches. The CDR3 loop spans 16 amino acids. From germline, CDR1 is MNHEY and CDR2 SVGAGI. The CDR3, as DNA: TGTGCCAGCAGTTACTCGCCACCCGACAGGGGGGATACGCAGTATTTT. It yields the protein CASSYSPPDRGDTQYF.

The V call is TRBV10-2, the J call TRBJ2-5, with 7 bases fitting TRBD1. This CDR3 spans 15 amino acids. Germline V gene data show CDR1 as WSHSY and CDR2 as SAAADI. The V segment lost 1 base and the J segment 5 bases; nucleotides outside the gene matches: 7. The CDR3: CASSELRQGRETQYF. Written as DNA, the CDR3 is TGCGCCAGCAGTGAGTTGAGACAGGGAAGGGAGACCCAGTACTTC.

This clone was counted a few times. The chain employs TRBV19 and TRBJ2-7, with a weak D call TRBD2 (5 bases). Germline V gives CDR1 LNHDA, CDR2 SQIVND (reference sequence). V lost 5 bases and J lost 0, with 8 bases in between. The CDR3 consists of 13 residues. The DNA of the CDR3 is TGTGCCAGTAGTTTGGACTTCTCCTACGAGCAGTACTTC. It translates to CASSLDFSYEQYF.

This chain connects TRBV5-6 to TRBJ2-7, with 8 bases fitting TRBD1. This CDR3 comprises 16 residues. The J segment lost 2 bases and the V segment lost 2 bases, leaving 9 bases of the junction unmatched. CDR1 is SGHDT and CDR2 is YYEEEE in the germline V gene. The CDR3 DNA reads TGTGCCAGCAGCTTCGGACAGGGAGCGGTAACCTACGAGCAGTACTTC. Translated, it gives CASSFGQGAVTYEQYF. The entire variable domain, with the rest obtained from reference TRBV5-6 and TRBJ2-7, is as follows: DAGVTQSPTHLIKTRGQQVTLRCSPKSGHDTVSWYQQALGQGPQFIFQYYEEEERQRGNFPDRFSGHQFPNYSSELNVNALLLGDSALYLCASSFGQGAVTYEQYFGPGTRLTVT.

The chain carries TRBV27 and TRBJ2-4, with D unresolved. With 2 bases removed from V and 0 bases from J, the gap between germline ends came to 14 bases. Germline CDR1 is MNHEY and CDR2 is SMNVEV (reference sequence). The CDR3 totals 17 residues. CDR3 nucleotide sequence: TGTGCCAGCAGTTTACCTCCAGACGTGAAAGCCAAAAACATTCAGTACTTC. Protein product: CASSLPPDVKAKNIQYF.

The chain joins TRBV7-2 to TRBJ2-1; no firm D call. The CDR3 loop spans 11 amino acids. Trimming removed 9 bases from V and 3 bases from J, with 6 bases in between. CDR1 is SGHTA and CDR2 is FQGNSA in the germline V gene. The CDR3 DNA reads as TGTGCCAGTAGTCGCTACAATGAGCAGTTCTTC. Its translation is CASSRYNEQFF.

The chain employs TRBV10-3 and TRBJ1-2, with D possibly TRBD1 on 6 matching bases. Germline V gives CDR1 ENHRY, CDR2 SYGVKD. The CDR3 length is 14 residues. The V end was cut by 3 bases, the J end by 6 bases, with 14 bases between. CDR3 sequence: CAISETGQENGYTF. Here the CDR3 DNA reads TGTGCCATCAGTGAAACAGGGCAAGAAAATGGCTACACCTTC.